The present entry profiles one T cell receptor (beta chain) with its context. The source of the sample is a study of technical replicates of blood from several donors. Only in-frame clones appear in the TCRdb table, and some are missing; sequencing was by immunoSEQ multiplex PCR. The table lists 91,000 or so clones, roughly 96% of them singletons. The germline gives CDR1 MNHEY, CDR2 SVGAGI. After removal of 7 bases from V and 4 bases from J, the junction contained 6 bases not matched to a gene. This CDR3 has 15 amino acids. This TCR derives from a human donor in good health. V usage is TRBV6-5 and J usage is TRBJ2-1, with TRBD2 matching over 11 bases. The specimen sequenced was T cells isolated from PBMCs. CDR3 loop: CASTGGLAGYNEQFF. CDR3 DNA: TGTGCCAGCACCGGCGGACTAGCGGGTTACAATGAGCAGTTCTTC.